This T cell receptor beta chain was profiled in a study of T cell changes during pregnancy in multiple sclerosis (dated by TCRdb to the late 2010s). The study in broad terms: The study looked at changes in the T cell repertoire across pregnancy in women with multiple sclerosis.

A note on this clone: Its antigen specificity is not known. No clone much larger than this one lies a single base away; base qualities are absent.

Libraries were made using the immunoSEQ multiplex PCR assay. TCRdb took this table from immuneACCESS and kept in-frame rearrangements with V and J called. Such tables lack part of the clones; where checked against another copy, unresolved V genes explain under half of the gap, and the rest is unexplained. Here the sample has some 49,000 clones; around 89% occur a single time. The ten most abundant clones make up around 5% of the sample. CDR1 and CDR2, per the germline V gene, are SGHDT and YYEEEE. The CDR3 measures 15 amino acids from cysteine to phenylalanine. Only the CDR3 region is kept as DNA, spanning 45 bases read in frame from base 1. V and J are trimmed by 4 bases and 1 base, and the gene matches miss 2 bases of the junction.

The clonotype comes from a female donor in good health, enrolled as a control in a pregnancy study. This material consisted of peripheral blood, taken after pregnancy. The chain joins TRBV5-6 to TRBJ2-2; 9 bases in the middle match TRBD2. The CDR3 is CASSLTSGNTGELFF. The nucleotide sequence is given as TGTGCCAGCAGCCTGACTAGCGGGAACACCGGGGAGCTGTTTTTT.